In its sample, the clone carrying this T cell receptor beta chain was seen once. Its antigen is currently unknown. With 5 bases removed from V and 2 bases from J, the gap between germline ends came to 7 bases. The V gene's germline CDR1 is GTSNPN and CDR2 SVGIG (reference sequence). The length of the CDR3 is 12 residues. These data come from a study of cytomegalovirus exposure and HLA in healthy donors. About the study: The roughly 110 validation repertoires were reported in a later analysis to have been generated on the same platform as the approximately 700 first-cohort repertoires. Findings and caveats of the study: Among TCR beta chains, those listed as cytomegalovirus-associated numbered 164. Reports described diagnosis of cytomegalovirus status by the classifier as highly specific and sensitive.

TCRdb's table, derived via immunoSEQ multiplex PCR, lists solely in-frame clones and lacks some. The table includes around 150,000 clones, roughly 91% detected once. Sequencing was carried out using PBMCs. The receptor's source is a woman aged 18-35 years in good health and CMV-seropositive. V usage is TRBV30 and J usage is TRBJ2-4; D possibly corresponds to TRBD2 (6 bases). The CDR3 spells CAWGGTKNIQYF. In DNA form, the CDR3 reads TGTGCCTGGGGGGGGACCAAAAACATTCAGTACTTC.